The present TCR beta chain was sequenced within a study of blood T cell repertoires in COVID-19. Study-wide background: PBMCs, B-cell-depleted T cells, or T cells provided the cDNA or gDNA that made up the material.

About this clone: The sample holds other DNA sequences that translate to the same CDR3.

As processed by the authors: Reference gene primer amplification gave estimated nucleated cell counts. Clones were sequenced by immunoSEQ multiplex PCR, and TCRdb holds only the in-frame ones, with some missing. The V and J calls and clone size come from that table; D and trimming were worked out from the DNA. Of 400,000 to 450,000 clones listed, 70% to 90% are singletons. Trimming pared 5 bases from V and 2 bases from J, leaving 11 bases between. The CDR3 is 14 amino acids. Looked up from germline, CDR1 is LNHDA and CDR2 is SQIVND (reference sequence). This TCR was sampled from a young woman with active or convalescent COVID-19. Material for sequencing was peripheral blood. This chain joins TRBV19 and TRBJ2-3; the D gene is possibly TRBD2 (5 bases). CDR3 DNA sequence: TGTGCCAGTAGTTCCAGCGGAGACACAGATACGCAGTATTTT. It yields the protein CASSSSGDTDTQYF.